The 30 T cell receptor beta chains below were found in one sample sequenced in a study of blood T cell repertoires in COVID-19. Clones were read by immunoSEQ multiplex PCR, and TCRdb kept only the in-frame ones, dropping some. This table holds roughly 130,000 clones, roughly 80% found once. Sequencing input: peripheral blood. The receptors originated from a woman between 45 and 60 years old with acute or convalescent COVID-19.

The chain is built from TRBV2 and TRBJ1-2; D is ambiguous. There are 14 residues in the CDR3. Germline loops: CDR1 SNHLY, CDR2 FYNNEI. Trimming left V 2 bases short and J 4 bases short, with 11 bases between. The CDR3 DNA follows: TGTGCCAGCAGTGAACGGCGGGAATTCTATGGCTACACCTTC. This sequence encodes CASSERREFYGYTF. The full variable domain, its missing parts supplied by reference TRBV2 and TRBJ1-2, is EPEVTQTPSHQVTQMGQEVILRCVPISNHLYFYWYRQILGQKVEFLVSFYNNEISEKSEIFDDQFSVERPDGSNFTLKIRSTKLEDSAMYFCASSERREFYGYTFGSGTRLTVV.

Only a few counts were recorded for this clone. V and J are TRBV7-9 and TRBJ1-5; D is unclear. The CDR3 contains 13 residues. Germline CDR1 SEHNR, CDR2 FQNEAQ (reference sequence). Trimming removed 5 bases at V and 2 bases at J, with 7 bases between. CDR3 nucleotides: TGTGCCAGCAGCGGTCAGGGCAATCAGCCCCAGCATTTT. Amino acids: CASSGQGNQPQHF.

This clone was found once. The chain joins TRBV5-1 to TRBJ2-1; 10 positions agree with TRBD2. V was clipped by 4 bases and J by 9 bases; unmatched bases: 10. The germline V gene has CDR1 SGHRS and CDR2 YFSETQ. There are 15 residues in the CDR3. The CDR3 reads CASSLSSGGVLEQFF. CDR3 nucleotide sequence: TGCGCCAGCAGCCTCTCCAGCGGGGGGGTGCTTGAGCAGTTCTTC.

The chain links TRBV3-1 (or the pseudogene TRBV3-2) to TRBJ2-1; 16 bases align to TRBD2. The CDR3 runs 20 residues. V shed 1 base and J 2 bases; nucleotides not matched to a gene: 8. The germline gives CDR1 LGHDT, CDR2 YNNKEL (reference sequence). The CDR3 DNA follows: TGTGCCAGCAGCCAAGGTTCGGGACTAGCGGGGGGGCCCCCCTACAATGAGCAGTTCTTC. This encodes CASSQGSGLAGGPPYNEQFF.

This clone occurred once. The chain recombines TRBV3-1 (or the pseudogene TRBV3-2) with TRBJ1-1; 7 positions match TRBD1. Trimming at V came to 1 base and at J to 13 bases, leaving 9 bases not matched to a gene. The CDR3 totals 13 residues. CDR1 LGHDT and CDR2 YNNKEL come from the germline V gene (reference sequence). The CDR3 loop reads CASSQGQGKRVFF. The CDR3 coding sequence is TGTGCCAGCAGCCAAGGACAGGGCAAGAGAGTTTTCTTT.

This clone has only one observation. The chain couples TRBV6-5 to TRBJ2-3; 7 bases agree with TRBD1. Per the germline V gene, CDR1 is MNHEY and CDR2 is SVGAGI. Trimming took 6 bases from V and 3 from J; bases not matched to a gene: 9. The CDR3 loop spans 15 amino acids. CDR3 region: CASRATGQSTDTQYF. CDR3 nucleotides: TGTGCCAGCAGAGCGACGGGACAGTCTACAGATACGCAGTATTTT.

The J gene is TRBJ1-5, the V gene TRBV5-1; 7 nucleotides line up with TRBD1. Germline trimming cut 0 bases from V and 3 bases from J; bases unmatched to any gene: 6. The CDR3 totals 16 residues. Germline V CDR1 and CDR2: SGHRS, YFSETQ. In DNA form, the CDR3 reads TGCGCCAGCAGCTTGGAAGGGACAGCCAACAATCAGCCCCAGCATTTT. Encoded protein: CASSLEGTANNQPQHF.

Points on this clone: The sample carries other DNA sequences with the same CDR3. The chain is built from TRBV4-2 and TRBJ1-1, with D unresolved. Germline CDR1 and CDR2: LGHNA and YNFKEQ. The CDR3 length is 13 residues. V shed 3 bases and J shed 4 bases, with 9 bases lying between them. CDR3 coding DNA: TGTGCCAGCAGCCAGTCCGGTGGCACTGAAGCTTTCTTT. This translates into CASSQSGGTEAFF.

This clone was seen only a few times. This CDR3 is CASGPGIGRGNTIYF. CDR3 in DNA: TGTGCTAGTGGCCCCGGGATAGGCAGAGGAAACACCATATATTTT. The rearrangement uses TRBV12-5 and TRBJ1-3; no firm D call. Per germline, CDR1 LGHNT and CDR2 FRNRAP. The V and J ends lost 6 bases and 4 bases respectively, with 16 bases between them. The length of the CDR3 is 15 residues.

The genes are TRBV3-1 (or the pseudogene TRBV3-2) and TRBJ1-3; 8 bases match TRBD1. The V and J ends lost 4 bases and 6 bases, in that order; junction bases with no gene match: 8. Per the germline V gene, CDR1 is LGHDT and CDR2 is YNNKEL (reference sequence). This CDR3 comprises 15 residues. This chain's CDR3 is CASSPFDRGENTIYF. The CDR3 nucleotides are TGTGCCAGCAGCCCCTTCGACAGGGGCGAAAACACCATATATTTT.

The chain joins TRBV6-6 to TRBJ1-1; D is perhaps TRBD1 (6 bases). V lost 4 bases and J 7 bases, leaving 10 bases between the germline ends. Looked up from germline, CDR1 is MNHNY and CDR2 is SVGAGI (reference sequence). The CDR3 has 12 residues. CDR3: CASSWGGSEAFF. CDR3 DNA: TGTGCCAGCAGTTGGGGGGGCAGTGAAGCTTTCTTT.

V usage is TRBV5-4 and J usage is TRBJ2-1, with a possible D match to TRBD2 (5 bases). The CDR3 covers 14 residues. Germline CDR1 SGHNT, CDR2 YYREEE (reference sequence). The V end lost 1 base, the J end lost 6 bases, and 11 bases lay between the germline ends. CDR3 DNA: TGTGCCAGCAGCTTGTACGGAGGAATCAATGAGCAGTTCTTC. This codes for CASSLYGGINEQFF.

The chain couples TRBV6-1 to TRBJ2-1, with D possibly matching TRBD1 (5 bases). Germline V gene data show CDR1 as MNHNS and CDR2 as SASEGT. V shed 1 base and J shed 8 bases, with 9 bases lying between them. The CDR3 has 13 amino acids. The CDR3 bases are TGTGCCAGCAGTGAAGTTGGACAAGATGAGCAGTTCTTC. Its translation is CASSEVGQDEQFF.

The J gene is TRBJ1-5, the V gene TRBV5-3; 9 bases line up with TRBD1. TRBV5-3 falls under the ORF class, with uncertain function. Losses at the gene ends were 4 bases for V and 2 bases for J; bases not matched to a gene: 10. This CDR3 has 17 amino acids. The CDR3 here is CARSKPRDRAGNQPQHF. DNA for the CDR3: TGTGCCAGAAGCAAACCCCGGGACAGGGCTGGCAATCAGCCCCAGCATTTT.

This chain connects TRBV4-1 to TRBJ1-2, with 7 bases matching TRBD1. Germline CDR1 MGHRA, CDR2 YSYEKL. This CDR3 is built from 15 residues. V trimming: 0 bases; J trimming: 4 bases; junction bases outside the gene matches: 5. The CDR3 region has the DNA TGCGCCAGCAGCCAAGATCCTGGGACAGTCTATGGCTACACCTTC. It codes for CASSQDPGTVYGYTF.

This clone was recorded once. The chain couples TRBV28 to TRBJ1-5, with D perhaps TRBD1 (5 bases). Trimming took 2 bases from V and 3 from J, leaving 14 bases between them. This CDR3 spans 16 amino acids. Germline V gene sequence: CDR1 MDHEN, CDR2 SYDVKM. The CDR3 protein is CASSLMFREDNQPQHF. The CDR3 DNA reads as TGTGCCAGCAGTTTAATGTTCAGGGAGGACAATCAGCCCCAGCATTTT. Together with reference TRBV28 and TRBJ1-5, the CDR3 gives the full variable domain: DVKVTQSSRYLVKRTGEKVFLECVQDMDHENMFWYRQDPGLGLRLIYFSYDVKMKEKGDIPEGYSVSREKKERFSLILESASTNQTSMYLCASSLMFREDNQPQHFGDGTRLSIL.

This clone appeared once. V gene TRBV29-1 combines with J gene TRBJ2-3; TRBD2 matches at 8 bases. The CDR3 runs 14 residues. From germline, CDR1 is SQVTM and CDR2 ANQGSEA. After removal of 2 bases from V and 5 bases from J, the junction contained 6 bases not matched to a gene. The DNA for the CDR3 is TGCAGCGTTGAAAGGCGGGGGGCAATAGATACGCAGTATTTT. This sequence encodes CSVERRGAIDTQYF.

This clone turned up a few times. Other nucleotide sequences in the sample specify the same CDR3. CDR3 nucleotide sequence: TGTGCCAGCAGCTTAGGGGACAGGGATACTGAAAAACTGTTTTTT. This sequence encodes CASSLGDRDTEKLFF. The chain has TRBV11-2 and TRBJ1-4; 9 bases agree with TRBD1. The V and J ends lost 1 base and 7 bases, in that order; junction bases with no gene match: 4. Per the germline V gene, CDR1 is SGHAT and CDR2 is FQNNGV. This CDR3 comprises 15 residues.

This chain links TRBV5-1 with TRBJ1-3, with TRBD1 matching 7 bases. There are 14 residues in the CDR3. Germline V gene sequence: CDR1 SGHRS, CDR2 YFSETQ. V shed 0 bases and J 7 bases; nucleotides not matched to a gene: 4. CDR3 sequence: CASSLDRGSNTIYF. CDR3 sequence (DNA): TGCGCCAGCAGCTTGGACAGGGGTTCCAACACCATATATTTT.

CDR3 coding DNA: TGTGCCAGCAGGGTGGGACAGGGGAACACTGAAGCTTTCTTT. This gives the protein CASRVGQGNTEAFF. The chain is built from TRBV6-5 and TRBJ1-1; TRBD1 matches at 9 bases. Germline V gives CDR1 MNHEY, CDR2 SVGAGI. The CDR3 has 14 amino acids. Trimming removed 6 bases from V and 1 base from J; junction bases left unmatched: 3.

The J gene is TRBJ1-2, the V gene TRBV7-2; no clear D. The CDR3 runs to 16 residues. Germline loops: CDR1 SGHTA, CDR2 FQGNSA. V lost 5 bases, J lost 0 bases, and 16 bases lay in between. The CDR3 sequence: CASSPQPGLANYGYTF. The DNA for the CDR3 is TGTGCCAGCAGCCCTCAACCCGGGTTAGCTAACTATGGCTACACCTTC.

The V call is TRBV5-4, the J call TRBJ1-2; 9 bases are shared with TRBD1. With 0 bases clipped from V and 8 bases from J, the junction kept 5 bases outside the gene matches. This CDR3 is 14 amino acids long. From germline, CDR1 is SGHNT and CDR2 YYREEE (reference sequence). The CDR3 protein is CASSLDLTGGGYTF. In DNA form, the CDR3 reads TGTGCCAGCAGCTTGGATCTGACAGGGGGAGGCTACACCTTC.

The rearrangement links TRBV11-2 to TRBJ2-1, with TRBD1 matching over 7 bases. Germline CDR1 reads SGHAT; CDR2 reads FQNNGV. V dropped 1 base and J dropped 2; count of bases not matched to a gene: 5. The CDR3 totals 16 residues. The chain's CDR3 is CASSLVRGPTYNEQFF. In DNA, the CDR3 is TGTGCCAGCAGCTTAGTGAGGGGGCCTACCTACAATGAGCAGTTCTTC.

In regard to this clone: The junction differs from germline at one of its ends, possibly a read error. This chain links TRBV30 with TRBJ1-1; possible D gene TRBD1, 5 bases. The germline gives CDR1 GTSNPN, CDR2 SVGIG (reference sequence). CDR3 length: 14 residues. CDR3 sequence: CAGRGQGRGTEAFF. The CDR3 coding sequence is TGTGCCGGGAGGGGTCAGGGTAGAGGCACTGAAGCTTTCTTT.

The rearrangement joins TRBV30 to TRBJ2-3; 9 bases are shared with TRBD1. Germline V gene sequence: CDR1 GTSNPN, CDR2 SVGIG (reference sequence). V was clipped by 3 bases and J by 4 bases; unmatched bases: 11. This CDR3 region has 16 residues. The CDR3 loop reads CAWRGQGMGNADTQYF. CDR3 bases: TGTGCCTGGAGAGGACAGGGGATGGGTAACGCAGATACGCAGTATTTT. The full variable domain, with the rest looked up from reference TRBV30 and TRBJ2-3, is SQTIHQWPATLVQPVGSPLSLECTVEGTSNPNLYWYRQAAGRGLQLLFYSVGIGQISSEVPQNLSASRPQDRQFILSSKKLLLSDSGFYLCAWRGQGMGNADTQYFGPGTRLTVL.

The gene calls are TRBV12-3 or TRBV12-4 and TRBJ1-2, with 10 bases fitting TRBD1. Trimming removed 8 bases from V and 4 bases from J; junction bases left unmatched: 4. CDR3 size: 13 residues. The CDR3 nucleotides are TGTGCCAGCGCTGGGACAGGGGCCTATGGCTACACCTTC. It specifies CASAGTGAYGYTF.

The V gene is TRBV19, the J gene TRBJ1-1; the D gene is possibly TRBD1 (6 bases). V was pared by 1 base and J by 4 bases, with 13 bases between. Germline CDR1 LNHDA, CDR2 SQIVND (reference sequence). This CDR3 spans 15 amino acids. The CDR3 sequence is CASSIGTDLPTEAFF. Written as DNA, the CDR3 is TGTGCCAGTAGTATAGGGACAGACTTACCCACTGAAGCTTTCTTT.

V gene TRBV9 combines with J gene TRBJ1-1; 7 bases match TRBD1. Germline values: CDR1 SGDLS, CDR2 YYNGEE. The CDR3 has 13 residues. Trimming at V came to 4 bases and at J to 3 bases, leaving 3 bases not matched to a gene. CDR3 sequence reads: CASSTTGDTEAFF. In DNA form, the CDR3 reads TGTGCCAGCAGCACTACAGGGGACACTGAAGCTTTCTTT.

J is TRBJ2-7 and V is TRBV9; TRBD2 matches at 11 bases. The germline V gene has CDR1 SGDLS and CDR2 YYNGEE. Trimming cost V 4 bases and J 7 bases; bases outside gene matches: 10. The CDR3 is made up of 15 amino acids. The DNA of the CDR3 is TGTGCCAGCAGCTACCTAGCGGGGGGAGGATATGAGCAGTACTTC. Amino acids: CASSYLAGGGYEQYF.

The chain combines TRBV5-1 with TRBJ2-7, with 10 bases matching TRBD1. The ends lost 6 bases at V and 4 bases at J; junction bases unmatched: 4. Germline V lookup: CDR1 SGHRS, CDR2 YFSETQ. The CDR3 loop spans 13 amino acids. The CDR3 spells CASTRDRGYEQYF. DNA of the CDR3: TGCGCCAGCACCAGGGACAGGGGTTACGAGCAGTACTTC.